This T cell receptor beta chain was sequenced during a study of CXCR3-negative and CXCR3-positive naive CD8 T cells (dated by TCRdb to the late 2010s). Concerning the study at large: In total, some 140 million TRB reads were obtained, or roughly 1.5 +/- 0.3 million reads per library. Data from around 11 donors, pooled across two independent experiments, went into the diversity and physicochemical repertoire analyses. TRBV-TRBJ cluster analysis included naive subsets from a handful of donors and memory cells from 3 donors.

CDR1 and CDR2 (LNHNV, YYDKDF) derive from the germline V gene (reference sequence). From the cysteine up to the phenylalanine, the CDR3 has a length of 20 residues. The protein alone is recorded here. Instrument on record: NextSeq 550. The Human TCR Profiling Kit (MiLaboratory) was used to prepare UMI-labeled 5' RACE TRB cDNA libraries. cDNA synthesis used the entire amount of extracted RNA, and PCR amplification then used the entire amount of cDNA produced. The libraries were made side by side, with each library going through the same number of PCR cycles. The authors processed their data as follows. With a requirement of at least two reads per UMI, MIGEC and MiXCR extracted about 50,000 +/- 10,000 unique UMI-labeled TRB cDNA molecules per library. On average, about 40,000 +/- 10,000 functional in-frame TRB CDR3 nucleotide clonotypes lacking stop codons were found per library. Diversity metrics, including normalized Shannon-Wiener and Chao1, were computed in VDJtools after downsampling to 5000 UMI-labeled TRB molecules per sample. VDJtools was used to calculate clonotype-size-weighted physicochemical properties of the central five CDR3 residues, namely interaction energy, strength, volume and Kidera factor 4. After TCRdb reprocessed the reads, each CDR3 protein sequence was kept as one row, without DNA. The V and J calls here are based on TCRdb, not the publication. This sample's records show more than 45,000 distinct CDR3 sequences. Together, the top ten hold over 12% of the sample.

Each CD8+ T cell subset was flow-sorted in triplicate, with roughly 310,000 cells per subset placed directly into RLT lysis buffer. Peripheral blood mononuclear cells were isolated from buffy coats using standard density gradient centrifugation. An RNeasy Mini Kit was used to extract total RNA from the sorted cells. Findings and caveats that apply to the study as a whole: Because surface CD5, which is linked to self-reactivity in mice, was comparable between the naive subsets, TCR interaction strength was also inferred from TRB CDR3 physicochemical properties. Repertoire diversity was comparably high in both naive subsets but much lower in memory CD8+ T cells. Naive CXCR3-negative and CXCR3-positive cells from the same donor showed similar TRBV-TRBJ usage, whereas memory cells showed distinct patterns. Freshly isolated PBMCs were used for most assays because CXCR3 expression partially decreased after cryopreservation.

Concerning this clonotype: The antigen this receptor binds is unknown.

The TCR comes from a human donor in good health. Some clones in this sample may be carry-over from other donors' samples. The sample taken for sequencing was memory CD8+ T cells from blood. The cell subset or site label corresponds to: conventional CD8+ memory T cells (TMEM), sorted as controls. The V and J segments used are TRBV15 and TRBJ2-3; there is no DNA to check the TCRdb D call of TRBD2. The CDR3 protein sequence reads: CATSGDPGLAGGTSTDTQYF.